This T cell receptor beta chain appears in the sequencing data of a study of blood T cell repertoires in COVID-19. Cohorts were determined from participant-reported clinical history. Donors in Cohort 3 counted as recovered after two negative PCRs, clearance, or symptom resolution. Germline CDR1 and CDR2: SEHNR and FQNEAQ (reference sequence). The CDR3 loop spans 15 amino acids. J was trimmed by 10 bases and V by 1 base; bases with no gene match: 7. Measured with immunoSEQ multiplex PCR; TCRdb has only the in-frame clones, and not every one. This table has some 250,000 clones, approximately 85% appearing once.

What was sequenced was PBMCs or T cells enriched from blood (not recorded which). The TCR sequence derives from a woman aged 45-65 years who had recovered from COVID-19. The rearrangement joins TRBV7-9 to TRBJ2-1, with TRBD2 matching 10 bases. The CDR3 protein is CASSLGLAGAHEQFF. Written as DNA, the CDR3 is TGTGCCAGCAGCTTAGGGCTAGCGGGAGCTCACGAGCAGTTCTTC. Full variable domain (outside the CDR3, taken from reference TRBV7-9 and TRBJ2-1): DTGVSQNPRHKITKRGQNVTFRCDPISEHNRLYWYRQTLGQGPEFLTYFQNEAQLEKSRLLSDRFSAERPKGSFSTLEIQRTEQGDSAMYLCASSLGLAGAHEQFFGPGTRLTVL.